The next 8 T cell receptor beta chains were all read from a single sample in a study of blood T cell repertoires in COVID-19. The repertoire was sequenced with immunoSEQ multiplex PCR; TCRdb's copy has only in-frame clones and lacks some. This sample carries approximately 110,000 clones, more than 65% of them seen once, and the ten largest clones take roughly 8.2%. The sequenced sample consisted of peripheral blood. The receptors here all came from a woman over 75 with active or convalescent COVID-19.

This clone was seen just once. This chain uses TRBV5-6 with TRBJ1-4; 9 nucleotides line up with TRBD1. After removal of 3 bases from V and 8 bases from J, the junction contained 5 bases not matched to a gene. This CDR3 is built from 14 residues. CDR1 SGHDT and CDR2 YYEEEE come from the germline V gene. The CDR3 DNA reads as TGTGCCAGCAGCTCTACAGGGGGCGGGGAAAAACTGTTTTTT. Protein product: CASSSTGGGEKLFF.

The V call is TRBV5-1, the J call TRBJ2-5; the D is unclear. V was pared by 1 base and J by 5 bases, with 9 bases between. The CDR3 spans 13 residues. Germline CDR1 is SGHRS and CDR2 is YFSETQ. CDR3: CASSLTSWETQYF. CDR3 coding DNA: TGCGCCAGCAGCTTGACTTCATGGGAGACCCAGTACTTC.

The chain has TRBV6-5 and TRBJ2-7; TRBD2 matches at 10 bases. The V and J ends lost 2 bases and 4 bases, in that order; junction bases with no gene match: 5. Per germline, CDR1 MNHEY and CDR2 SVGAGI. The CDR3 contains 15 residues. As DNA, the CDR3 is TGTGCCAGCAGTTACAGCCAAGCGGGAGGGTACGAGCAGTACTTC. Protein: CASSYSQAGGYEQYF.

The chain couples TRBV5-1 to TRBJ1-1; TRBD1 agrees at 8 bases. V was clipped by 4 bases and J by 6 bases; unmatched bases: 11. Germline lookup yields CDR1 SGHRS and CDR2 YFSETQ. This CDR3 is 15 amino acids long. DNA of the CDR3: TGCGCCAGCAGCCCCCTGACAGGGGCGGGCGCTGAAGCTTTCTTT. This sequence encodes CASSPLTGAGAEAFF.

The chain joins TRBV15 to TRBJ2-2; perhaps TRBD2 as D (6 bases). V gave up 6 bases and J gave up 5 bases, with 22 bases separating them. The CDR3 has 17 amino acids. CDR1 and CDR2 (germline): LNHNV, YYDKDF (reference sequence). The CDR3 nucleotides are TGTGCCACCAGTCAACCCGGGAGCCCTATTTATACCGGGGAGCTGTTTTTT. Its translation: CATSQPGSPIYTGELFF.

The chain combines TRBV7-2 with TRBJ1-3, with a weak D call TRBD1 (5 bases). The germline V gene encodes CDR1 SGHTA and CDR2 FQGNSA. Trimming pared 1 base from V and 0 bases from J, leaving 16 bases between. There are 18 residues in the CDR3. CDR3 sequence reads: CASSLVAMGQTSGNTIYF. The CDR3 nucleotides are TGTGCCAGCAGCTTAGTGGCGATGGGGCAAACCTCTGGAAACACCATATATTTT.

The sample holds one count of this clone. The chain uses TRBV18 and TRBJ1-5; a weak D match, TRBD1 (5 bases). CDR3 length equals 15 residues. Per the germline V gene, CDR1 is KGHSH and CDR2 is LQKENI. V lost 0 bases, J lost 3 bases, and 9 bases lay in between. The CDR3 bases are TGTGCCAGCTCACCACCGGGGCAGTCCAATCAGCCCCAGCATTTT. Residues: CASSPPGQSNQPQHF.

The CDR3 sequence: CASSLRQGNQPQHF. In DNA, the CDR3 is TGTGCCAGCAGCTTAAGACAGGGGAATCAGCCCCAGCATTTT. This chain joins TRBV7-8 and TRBJ1-5; 8 bases line up with TRBD1. The J segment lost 4 bases and the V segment lost 2 bases, leaving 1 base of the junction unmatched. Germline CDR1 reads SGHVS; CDR2 reads FQNEAQ. CDR3 size: 14 residues.